This TCR beta chain is drawn from a study of blood T cell repertoires in COVID-19. Study at large: The United States, Italy and Spain provided the acute and convalescent COVID-19 samples. T cells, B-cell-depleted T cells, or PBMCs supplied cDNA or gDNA.

This CDR3 contains 17 residues. Trimming cost V 2 bases and J 4 bases; bases outside gene matches: 11. CDR1 is SGHTS, CDR2 YDEGEE, per germline. As handled by the study authors: For nucleated cells, counts were estimated from reference gene primer amplification. Clones were sequenced by immunoSEQ multiplex PCR, and TCRdb holds only the in-frame ones, with some missing. V and J calls and clone size come straight from that table; D and trimming were deduced from the DNA. The sample contains about 150,000 clones, about 79% of which appear only once. Sequenced sample: peripheral blood. The chain joins TRBV5-8 to TRBJ2-4; 8 bases are a match to TRBD1. The source of this sequence is a woman aged 45-60 years with acute or convalescent COVID-19. The CDR3 here is CASSLGLGQGLKNIQYF. The CDR3 nucleotides read TGTGCCAGCAGCTTAGGCTTAGGACAGGGCCTTAAAAACATTCAGTACTTC.